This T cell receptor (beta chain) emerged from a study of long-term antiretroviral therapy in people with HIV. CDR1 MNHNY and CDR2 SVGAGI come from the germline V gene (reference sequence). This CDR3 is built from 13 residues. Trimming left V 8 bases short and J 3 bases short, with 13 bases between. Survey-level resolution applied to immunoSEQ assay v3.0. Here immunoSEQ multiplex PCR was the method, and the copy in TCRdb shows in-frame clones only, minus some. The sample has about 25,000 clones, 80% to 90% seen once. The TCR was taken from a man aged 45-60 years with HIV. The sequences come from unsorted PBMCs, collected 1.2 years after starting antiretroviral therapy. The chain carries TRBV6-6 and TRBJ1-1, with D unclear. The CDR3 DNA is TGTGCCAGCTCCTTGGAGGCTTACACTGAAGCTTTCTTT. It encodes CASSLEAYTEAFF.